The rows below give T cell receptor beta chains drawn from one sample of a study of blood T cell repertoires in COVID-19. Using immunoSEQ multiplex PCR, the repertoire was profiled, and TCRdb retains in-frame clones only, with some absent. This sample carries approximately 170,000 clones, 75% to 90% of them seen once, and the ten largest clones take more than 0.75%. Sequencing used PBMCs or T cells enriched from blood (not recorded which). These receptors were obtained from a young woman who had recovered from COVID-19. Each CDR3 is given without its conserved first and last residue. Size values are once, few and many counts, or a class for expanded clones, and some rows have none.

j_gene: TRBJ2-1; v_gene: TRBV11-3; abundance: NA; CDR3aa: ASSLEGRDNEQF
j_gene: TRBJ2-7; v_gene: TRBV11-2; abundance: NA; CDR3aa: ASRLLAGSREQY
j_gene: TRBJ2-1; v_gene: TRBV19; abundance: NA; CDR3aa: ASSITFGYNEQF
j_gene: TRBJ2-3; v_gene: TRBV7-2; abundance: NA; CDR3aa: ASRRQGRSTDTQY
j_gene: TRBJ2-6; v_gene: TRBV3-1/TRBV3-2; abundance: NA; CDR3aa: ASSYTILPSGANVLT
j_gene: TRBJ2-3; v_gene: TRBV5-1; abundance: NA; CDR3aa: ASLAGGNTDTQY
j_gene: TRBJ2-1; v_gene: TRBV7-7; abundance: NA; CDR3aa: ASSLNRDNEQF
j_gene: TRBJ1-4; v_gene: TRBV19; abundance: NA; CDR3aa: ASSMGGRGRTTNEKLF
j_gene: TRBJ2-1; v_gene: TRBV28; abundance: NA; CDR3aa: ASSFGRGFLSSYNEQF
j_gene: TRBJ1-1; v_gene: TRBV12-3/TRBV12-4; abundance: few; CDR3aa: ASSFGLSGEAF
j_gene: TRBJ2-3; v_gene: TRBV6-4; abundance: NA; CDR3aa: ASSQEKAGAADTQY
j_gene: TRBJ2-1; v_gene: TRBV24-1; abundance: NA; CDR3aa: ATSDPGTSGKRDYNEQF
j_gene: TRBJ2-3; v_gene: TRBV6-1; abundance: NA; CDR3aa: ASSDGYDRGTDTQY
j_gene: TRBJ2-7; v_gene: TRBV2; abundance: once; CDR3aa: ASSEARLGERDEQY
j_gene: TRBJ1-2; v_gene: TRBV7-9; abundance: NA; CDR3aa: ASSLRVASHGYT
j_gene: TRBJ1-3; v_gene: TRBV30; abundance: once; CDR3aa: AWSPGGAGNTIY
j_gene: TRBJ1-2; v_gene: TRBV28; abundance: NA; CDR3aa: ASSLREGARIYGYT
j_gene: TRBJ2-1; v_gene: TRBV30; abundance: once; CDR3aa: ASTSVGYNEQF
j_gene: TRBJ1-1; v_gene: TRBV18; abundance: few; CDR3aa: ASSPLPRPTEAF
j_gene: TRBJ2-2; v_gene: TRBV5-1; abundance: NA; CDR3aa: ASSLTGAGTGELF
j_gene: TRBJ2-7; v_gene: TRBV4-1; abundance: NA; CDR3aa: ASSQGAGGRPGY
j_gene: TRBJ2-5; v_gene: TRBV5-1; abundance: NA; CDR3aa: ASSPARGLKETQY
j_gene: TRBJ2-7; v_gene: TRBV20-1; abundance: NA; CDR3aa: SAQGQSRQY
j_gene: TRBJ2-7; v_gene: TRBV29-1; abundance: once; CDR3aa: SVGVGDSYEQY
j_gene: TRBJ1-1; v_gene: TRBV5-4; abundance: NA; CDR3aa: ASSQPGHLNTEAF
j_gene: TRBJ2-7; v_gene: TRBV5-4; abundance: few; CDR3aa: ASSAGTDRGGTYEQY
j_gene: TRBJ2-5; v_gene: TRBV29-1; abundance: NA; CDR3aa: SVSGGRQTQY
j_gene: TRBJ1-6; v_gene: TRBV28; abundance: once; CDR3aa: ATRQGDFASPLH
j_gene: TRBJ2-1; v_gene: TRBV5-1; abundance: once; CDR3aa: ASSEYSSGRRNEQF
j_gene: TRBJ1-5; v_gene: TRBV28; abundance: NA; CDR3aa: ASGRAGNNQPQH
j_gene: TRBJ1-1; v_gene: TRBV5-1; abundance: NA; CDR3aa: ASRVGLNTEAF
j_gene: TRBJ2-1; v_gene: TRBV9; abundance: NA; CDR3aa: ASSGGPTSHEQF
j_gene: TRBJ2-3; v_gene: TRBV9; abundance: once; CDR3aa: ASSLLGVGDTQY
j_gene: TRBJ2-7; v_gene: TRBV29-1; abundance: NA; CDR3aa: SVEQGGYEQY
j_gene: TRBJ2-1; v_gene: TRBV7-9; abundance: few; CDR3aa: ASSSGLAGYNEQF
j_gene: TRBJ1-2; v_gene: TRBV20-1; abundance: NA; CDR3aa: SASTDRGGTYGYT
j_gene: TRBJ2-5; v_gene: TRBV7-9; abundance: once; CDR3aa: ASLGGRLWETQY
j_gene: TRBJ1-6; v_gene: TRBV9; abundance: NA; CDR3aa: ASSEPGDPYNSPLH
j_gene: TRBJ1-1; v_gene: TRBV30; abundance: NA; CDR3aa: AWSLGGAAF
j_gene: TRBJ2-6; v_gene: TRBV7-9; abundance: NA; CDR3aa: ASSLQAGANVLT
j_gene: TRBJ2-2; v_gene: TRBV28; abundance: NA; CDR3aa: ASSLFPSGRAGELF
j_gene: TRBJ2-1; v_gene: TRBV5-1; abundance: NA; CDR3aa: ASSLTRGNNEQF
j_gene: TRBJ1-1; v_gene: TRBV6-2/TRBV6-3; abundance: NA; CDR3aa: ASSYPEGAGMNTEAF
j_gene: TRBJ2-1; v_gene: TRBV19; abundance: few; CDR3aa: ASSLTSGYNEQF
j_gene: TRBJ2-1; v_gene: TRBV27; abundance: NA; CDR3aa: ASSLAGLWGGAQF
j_gene: TRBJ1-3; v_gene: TRBV18; abundance: NA; CDR3aa: ASSPGASGNTIY
j_gene: TRBJ1-6; v_gene: TRBV21-1; abundance: few; CDR3aa: ASSKAGVFCSPLH
j_gene: TRBJ1-6; v_gene: TRBV6-5; abundance: NA; CDR3aa: ASSYAPAAVNSPLH
j_gene: TRBJ1-2; v_gene: TRBV5-6; abundance: NA; CDR3aa: ASSSIGGRGRYGYT
j_gene: TRBJ1-1; v_gene: TRBV28; abundance: NA; CDR3aa: ASSTQGRYTEAF
j_gene: TRBJ2-7; v_gene: TRBV7-8; abundance: NA; CDR3aa: ASSLDRDLGEQY
j_gene: TRBJ2-2; v_gene: TRBV27; abundance: NA; CDR3aa: ASSGVYTGELF
j_gene: TRBJ2-5; v_gene: TRBV19; abundance: NA; CDR3aa: ASSLAGGVQETQY
j_gene: TRBJ2-1; v_gene: TRBV24-1; abundance: NA; CDR3aa: ATSDGQHSYNEQF
j_gene: TRBJ2-3; v_gene: TRBV14; abundance: NA; CDR3aa: ASSPYLGAGTDTQY